This T cell receptor beta chain was identified during a study of T cell repertoires in cytomegalovirus infection (dated by TCRdb to between 2018 and 2020). Study-wide context: Donor HLA type was relevant to the analysis, because carriage of CMV infection together with the matching HLA type was indicated by public TCR beta signatures. Overall study outcomes, separate from this receptor: In both this cohort and an independent cohort of 350 or so donors, the cumulative frequency of public TCR beta family members distinguished carriers of CMV infection plus the relevant HLA type. In the ex vivo response, HLA-C-restricted CMV-specific TCR beta clonotypes were dominant, and in two of eight donors the single most frequent clonotype came from this HLA-C-restricted group.

This clonotype was found many times. No cognate antigen has been identified for it. No much larger clone is present one base from it, and per-base qualities are unavailable. Sequencing was performed on an Illumina HiSeq 1500. In-frame beta chains were kept once TCRdb had trimmed the public reads at Q25 with fastp and called clones with MiXCR. CDR3 protein duplicates are merged, each entry listing the most common genes and DNA. The sample includes about 600,000 distinct CDR3 sequences, with 24% observed a single time. The top ten clonotypes cover less than 10% of the sample. The CDR3 goes from the cysteine to the phenylalanine over 16 residues. The entry retains the CDR3 DNA only, 48 bases that are in frame from base 1. Trimming takes 6 bases off V and 2 bases off J; junction bases not matched to a gene: 9.

The source of this sequence is a human donor in good health (CMV status not recorded). Some clones in this sample may be carry-over from other donors' samples. The specimen sequenced was CD8+ T cells from PBMCs. The rearranged segments are TRBV12-3 or TRBV12-4 and TRBJ2-1, and TRBD2 matches 8 of the central bases. CDR3 loop: CASSPFGTSPYNEQFF. The DNA sequence is as follows: TGTGCCAGCAGCCCCTTCGGGACTAGTCCCTACAATGAGCAGTTCTTC.